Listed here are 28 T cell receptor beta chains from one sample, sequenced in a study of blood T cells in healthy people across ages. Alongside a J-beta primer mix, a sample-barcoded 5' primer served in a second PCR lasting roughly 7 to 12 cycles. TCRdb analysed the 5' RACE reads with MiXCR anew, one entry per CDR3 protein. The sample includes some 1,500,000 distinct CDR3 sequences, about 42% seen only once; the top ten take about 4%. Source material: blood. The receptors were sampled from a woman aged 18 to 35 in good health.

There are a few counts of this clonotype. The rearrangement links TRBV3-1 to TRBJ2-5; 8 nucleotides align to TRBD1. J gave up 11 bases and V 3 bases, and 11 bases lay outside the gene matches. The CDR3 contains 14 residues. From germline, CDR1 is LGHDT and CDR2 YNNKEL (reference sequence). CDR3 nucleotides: TGTGCCAGCAGCCAGGACCGGACAGGGTGGGAGCAGTACTTC. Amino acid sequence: CASSQDRTGWEQYF.

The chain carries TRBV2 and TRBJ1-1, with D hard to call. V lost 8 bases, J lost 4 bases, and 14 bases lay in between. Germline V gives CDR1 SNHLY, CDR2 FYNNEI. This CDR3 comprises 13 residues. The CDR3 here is CASLGPRATEAFF. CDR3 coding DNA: TGTGCCAGCCTTGGGCCGCGGGCCACTGAAGCTTTCTTT.

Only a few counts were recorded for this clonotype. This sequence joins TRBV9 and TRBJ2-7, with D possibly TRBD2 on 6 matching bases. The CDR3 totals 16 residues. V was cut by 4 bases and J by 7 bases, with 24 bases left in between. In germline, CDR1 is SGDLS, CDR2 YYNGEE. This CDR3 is CASSPAGTVYYNEQYF. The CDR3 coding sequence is TGTGCCAGCAGCCCCGCCGGGACTGTGTATTACAATGAGCAGTACTTC.

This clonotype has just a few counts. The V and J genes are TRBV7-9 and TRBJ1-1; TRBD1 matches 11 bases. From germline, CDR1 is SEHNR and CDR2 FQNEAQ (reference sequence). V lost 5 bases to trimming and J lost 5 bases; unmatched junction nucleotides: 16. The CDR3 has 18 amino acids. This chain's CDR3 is CASSLSRDRGYRGTEAFF. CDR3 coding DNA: TGTGCCAGCAGCCTCTCCCGGGACAGGGGGTATCGGGGAACTGAAGCTTTCTTT.

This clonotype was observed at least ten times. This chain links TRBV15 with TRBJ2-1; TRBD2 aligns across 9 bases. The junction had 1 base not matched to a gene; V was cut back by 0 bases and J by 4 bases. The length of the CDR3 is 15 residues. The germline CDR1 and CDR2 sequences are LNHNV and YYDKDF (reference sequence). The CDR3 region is CATSRDSGSYNEQFF. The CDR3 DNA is TGTGCCACCAGCAGAGATAGCGGGAGTTACAATGAGCAGTTCTTC.

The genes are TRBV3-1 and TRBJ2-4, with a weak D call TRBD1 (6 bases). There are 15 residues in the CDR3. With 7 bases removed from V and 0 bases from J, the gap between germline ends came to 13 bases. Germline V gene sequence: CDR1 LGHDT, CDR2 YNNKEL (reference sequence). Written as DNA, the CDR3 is TGTGCCAGCAAGGACAGCCAAATAGCCAAAAACATTCAGTACTTC. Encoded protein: CASKDSQIAKNIQYF. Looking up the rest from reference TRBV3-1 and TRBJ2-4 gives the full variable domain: DTAVSQTPKYLVTQMGNDKSIKCEQNLGHDTMYWYKQDSKKFLKIMFSYNNKELIINETVPNRFSPKSPDKAHLNLHINSLELGDSAVYFCASKDSQIAKNIQYFGAGTRLSVL.

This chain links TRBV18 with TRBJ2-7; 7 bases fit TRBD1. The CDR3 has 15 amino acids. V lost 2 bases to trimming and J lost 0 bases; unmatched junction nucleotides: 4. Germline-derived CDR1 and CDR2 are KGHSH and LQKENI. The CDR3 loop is CASSPGWDSSYEQYF. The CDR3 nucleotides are TGTGCCAGCTCACCAGGGTGGGACAGCTCCTACGAGCAGTACTTC.

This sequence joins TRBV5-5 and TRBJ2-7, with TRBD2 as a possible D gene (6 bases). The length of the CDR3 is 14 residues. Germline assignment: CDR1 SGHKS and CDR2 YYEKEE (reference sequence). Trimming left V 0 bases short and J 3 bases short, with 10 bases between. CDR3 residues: CASSLAPGDYEQYF. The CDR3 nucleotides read TGTGCCAGCAGCTTGGCCCCGGGGGACTACGAGCAGTACTTC. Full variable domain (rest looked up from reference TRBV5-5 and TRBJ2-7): DAGVTQSPTHLIKTRGQQVTLRCSPISGHKSVSWYQQVLGQGPQFIFQYYEKEERGRGNFPDRFSARQFPNYSSELNVNALLLGDSALYLCASSLAPGDYEQYFGPGTRLTVT.

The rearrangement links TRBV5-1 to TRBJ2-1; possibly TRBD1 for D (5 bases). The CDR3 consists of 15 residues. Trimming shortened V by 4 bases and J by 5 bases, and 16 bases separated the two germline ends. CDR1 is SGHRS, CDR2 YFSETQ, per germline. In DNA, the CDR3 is TGCGCCAGCAGCACTGGCCGACAGTCGAACAATGAGCAGTTCTTC. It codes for CASSTGRQSNNEQFF. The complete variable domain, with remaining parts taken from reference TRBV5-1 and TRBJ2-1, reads KAGVTQTPRYLIKTRGQQVTLSCSPISGHRSVSWYQQTPGQGLQFLFEYFSETQRNKGNFPGRFSGRQFSNSRSEMNVSTLELGDSALYLCASSTGRQSNNEQFFGPGTRLTVL.

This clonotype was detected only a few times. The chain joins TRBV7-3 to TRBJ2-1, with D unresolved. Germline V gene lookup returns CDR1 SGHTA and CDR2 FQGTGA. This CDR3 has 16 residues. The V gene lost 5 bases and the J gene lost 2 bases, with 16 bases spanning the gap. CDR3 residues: CASSPHPNSPYNEQFF. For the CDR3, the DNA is TGTGCCAGCAGCCCGCACCCCAACTCGCCCTACAATGAGCAGTTCTTC.

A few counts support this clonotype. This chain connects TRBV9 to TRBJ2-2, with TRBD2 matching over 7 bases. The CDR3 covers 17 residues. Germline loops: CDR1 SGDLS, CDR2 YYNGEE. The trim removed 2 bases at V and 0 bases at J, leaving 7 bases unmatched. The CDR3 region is CASSVGGGNANTGELFF. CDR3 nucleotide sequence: TGTGCCAGCAGCGTGGGCGGGGGTAACGCGAACACCGGGGAGCTGTTTTTT. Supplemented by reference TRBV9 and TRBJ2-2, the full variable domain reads DSGVTQTPKHLITATGQRVTLRCSPRSGDLSVYWYQQSLDQGLQFLIQYYNGEERAKGNILERFSAQQFPDLHSELNLSSLELGDSALYFCASSVGGGNANTGELFFGEGSRLTVL.

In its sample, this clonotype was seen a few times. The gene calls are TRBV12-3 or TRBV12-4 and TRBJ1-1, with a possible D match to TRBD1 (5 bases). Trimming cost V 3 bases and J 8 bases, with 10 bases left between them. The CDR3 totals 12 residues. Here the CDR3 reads CASSFLGQEAFF. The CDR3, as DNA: TGTGCCAGCAGTTTCTTAGGACAAGAAGCTTTCTTT.

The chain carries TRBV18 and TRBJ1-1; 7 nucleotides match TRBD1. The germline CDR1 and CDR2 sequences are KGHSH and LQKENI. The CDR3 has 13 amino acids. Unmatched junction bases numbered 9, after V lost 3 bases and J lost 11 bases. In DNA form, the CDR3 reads TGTGCCAGCTCACCGCGGTTAGACAGGGATGCTTTCTTT. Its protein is CASSPRLDRDAFF.

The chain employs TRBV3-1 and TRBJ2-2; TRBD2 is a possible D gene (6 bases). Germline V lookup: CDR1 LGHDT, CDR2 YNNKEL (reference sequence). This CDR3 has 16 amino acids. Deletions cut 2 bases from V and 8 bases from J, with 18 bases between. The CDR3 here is CASSQLPSGSSGELFF. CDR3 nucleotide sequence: TGTGCCAGCAGCCAACTCCCCAGCGGGTCGTCAGGGGAGCTGTTTTTT. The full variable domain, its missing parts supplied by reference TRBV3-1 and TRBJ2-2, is DTAVSQTPKYLVTQMGNDKSIKCEQNLGHDTMYWYKQDSKKFLKIMFSYNNKELIINETVPNRFSPKSPDKAHLNLHINSLELGDSAVYFCASSQLPSGSSGELFFGEGSRLTVL.

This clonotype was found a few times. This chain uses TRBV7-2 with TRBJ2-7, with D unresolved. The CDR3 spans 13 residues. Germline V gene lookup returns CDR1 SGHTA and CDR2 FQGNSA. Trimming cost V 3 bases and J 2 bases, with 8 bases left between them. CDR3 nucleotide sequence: TGTGCCAGCAGCTTTTCTCTGACCTACGAGCAGTACTTC. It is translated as CASSFSLTYEQYF.

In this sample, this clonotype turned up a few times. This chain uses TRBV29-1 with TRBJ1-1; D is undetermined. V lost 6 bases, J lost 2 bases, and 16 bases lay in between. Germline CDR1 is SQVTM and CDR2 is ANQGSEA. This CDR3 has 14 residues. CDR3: CSVRRASDNTEAFF. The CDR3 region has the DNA TGCAGCGTCCGCCGGGCCTCGGATAACACTGAAGCTTTCTTT.

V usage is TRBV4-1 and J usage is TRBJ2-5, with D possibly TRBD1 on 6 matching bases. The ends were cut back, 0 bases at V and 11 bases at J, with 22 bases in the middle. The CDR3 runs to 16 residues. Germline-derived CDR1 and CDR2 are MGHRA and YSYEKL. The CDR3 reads CASSQESGTPYNEQYF. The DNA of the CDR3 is TGCGCCAGCAGCCAAGAATCTGGGACACCTTACAATGAGCAGTACTTC.

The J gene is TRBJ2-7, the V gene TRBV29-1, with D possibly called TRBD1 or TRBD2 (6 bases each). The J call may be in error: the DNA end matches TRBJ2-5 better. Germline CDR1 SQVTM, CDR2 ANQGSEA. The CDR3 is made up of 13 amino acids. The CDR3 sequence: CSVGGANEETQYF. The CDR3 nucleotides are TGCAGCGTTGGGGGGGCCAATGAAGAGACCCAGTACTTC.

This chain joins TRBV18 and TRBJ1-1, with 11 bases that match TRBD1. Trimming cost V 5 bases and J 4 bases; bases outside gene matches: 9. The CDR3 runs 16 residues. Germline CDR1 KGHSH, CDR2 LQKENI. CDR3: CASSYGTGGLGTEAFF. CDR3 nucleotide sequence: TGTGCCAGCTCATACGGGACAGGGGGTTTGGGCACTGAAGCTTTCTTT. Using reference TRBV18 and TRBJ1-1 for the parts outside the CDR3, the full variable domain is NAGVMQNPRHLVRRRGQEARLRCSPMKGHSHVYWYRQLPEEGLKFMVYLQKENIIDESGMPKERFSAEFPKEGPSILRIQQVVRGDSAAYFCASSYGTGGLGTEAFFGQGTRLTVV.

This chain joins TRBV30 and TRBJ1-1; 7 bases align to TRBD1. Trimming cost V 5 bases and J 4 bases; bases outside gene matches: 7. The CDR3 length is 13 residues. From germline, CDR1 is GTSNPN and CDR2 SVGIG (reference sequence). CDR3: CAWGAGGVTEAFF. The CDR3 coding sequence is TGTGCCTGGGGGGCAGGGGGGGTCACTGAAGCTTTCTTT.

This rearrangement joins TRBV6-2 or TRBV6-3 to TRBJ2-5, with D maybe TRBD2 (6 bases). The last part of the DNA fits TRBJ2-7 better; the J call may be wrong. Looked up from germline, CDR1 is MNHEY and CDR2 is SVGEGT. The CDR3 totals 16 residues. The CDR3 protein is CASRMGRERRNYEQYF. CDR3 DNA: TGTGCCAGCAGAATGGGACGGGAGAGGCGAAACTACGAGCAGTACTTC.

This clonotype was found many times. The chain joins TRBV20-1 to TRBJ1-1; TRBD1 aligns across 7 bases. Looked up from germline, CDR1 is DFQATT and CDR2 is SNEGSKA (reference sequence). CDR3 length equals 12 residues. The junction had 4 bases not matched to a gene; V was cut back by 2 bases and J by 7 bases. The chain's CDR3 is CSARLTGIEAFF. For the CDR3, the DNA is TGCAGTGCTAGACTGACAGGGATTGAAGCTTTCTTT.

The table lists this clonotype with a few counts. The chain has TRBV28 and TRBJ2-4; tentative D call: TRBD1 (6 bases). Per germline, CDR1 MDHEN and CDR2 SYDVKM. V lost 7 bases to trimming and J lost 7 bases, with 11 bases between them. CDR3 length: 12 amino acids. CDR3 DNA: TGTGCCAGCAAGAGGCAGGGGAACATTCAGTACTTC. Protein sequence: CASKRQGNIQYF.

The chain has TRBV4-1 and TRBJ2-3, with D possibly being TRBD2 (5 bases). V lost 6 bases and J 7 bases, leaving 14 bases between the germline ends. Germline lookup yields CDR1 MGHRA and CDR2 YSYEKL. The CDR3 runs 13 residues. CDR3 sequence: CASRVTVGNTQYF. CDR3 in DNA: TGCGCCAGCAGGGTAACTGTCGGGAATACGCAGTATTTT.

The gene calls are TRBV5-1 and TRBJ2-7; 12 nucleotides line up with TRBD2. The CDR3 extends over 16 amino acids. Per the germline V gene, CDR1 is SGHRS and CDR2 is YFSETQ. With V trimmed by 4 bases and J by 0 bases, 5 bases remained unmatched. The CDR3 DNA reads TGCGCCAGCAGCGAACCTAGCGGGAGGGCCTCCTACGAGCAGTACTTC. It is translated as CASSEPSGRASYEQYF.

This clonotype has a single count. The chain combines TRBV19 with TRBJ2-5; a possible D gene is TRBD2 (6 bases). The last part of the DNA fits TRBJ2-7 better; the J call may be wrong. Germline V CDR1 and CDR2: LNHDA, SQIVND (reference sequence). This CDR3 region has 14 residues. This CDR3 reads CASSPWTAGNEQYF. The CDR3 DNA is TGTGCCAGTAGTCCCTGGACGGCGGGGAACGAGCAGTACTTC.

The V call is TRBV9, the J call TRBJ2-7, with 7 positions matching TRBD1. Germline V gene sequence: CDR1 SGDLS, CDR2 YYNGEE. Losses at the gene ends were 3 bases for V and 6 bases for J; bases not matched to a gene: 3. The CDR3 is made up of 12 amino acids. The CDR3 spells CASSEQGCEQYF. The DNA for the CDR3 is TGTGCCAGCAGCGAACAGGGGTGCGAGCAGTACTTC.

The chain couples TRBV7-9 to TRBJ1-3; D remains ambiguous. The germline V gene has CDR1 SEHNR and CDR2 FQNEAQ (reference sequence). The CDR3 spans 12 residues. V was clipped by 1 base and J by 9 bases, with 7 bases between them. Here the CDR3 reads CASSLDGSTIYF. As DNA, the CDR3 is TGTGCCAGCAGCTTAGACGGTAGCACCATATATTTT.